This T cell receptor beta chain was found in a study of blood T cell repertoires in COVID-19. Clones were sequenced by immunoSEQ multiplex PCR, and TCRdb holds only the in-frame ones, with some missing. The sample includes approximately 56,000 clones, about four fifths of them seen just once. The V end was cut by 2 bases, the J end by 6 bases, with 11 bases between. This CDR3 comprises 14 residues. Germline CDR1 is MNHEY and CDR2 is SVGEGT. This clone has just a few counts. Material for sequencing was peripheral blood. The chain employs TRBV6-2 or TRBV6-3 and TRBJ1-5, with no clear D. The clonotype comes from a man aged 65-85 years with active COVID-19. The chain's CDR3 is CASSYVLGSQPQHF. The CDR3 DNA sequence: TGTGCCAGCAGTTACGTTCTGGGGAGTCAGCCCCAGCATTTT.